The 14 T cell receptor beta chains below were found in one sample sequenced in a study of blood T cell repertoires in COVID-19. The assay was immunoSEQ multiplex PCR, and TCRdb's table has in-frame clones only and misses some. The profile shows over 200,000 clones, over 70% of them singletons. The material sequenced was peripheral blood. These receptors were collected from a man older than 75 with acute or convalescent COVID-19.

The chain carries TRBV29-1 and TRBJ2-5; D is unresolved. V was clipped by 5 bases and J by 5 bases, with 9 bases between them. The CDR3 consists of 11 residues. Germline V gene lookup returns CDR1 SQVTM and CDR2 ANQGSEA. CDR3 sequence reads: CSVSLPETQYF. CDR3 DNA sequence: TGCAGCGTTTCCCTTCCTGAGACCCAGTACTTC.

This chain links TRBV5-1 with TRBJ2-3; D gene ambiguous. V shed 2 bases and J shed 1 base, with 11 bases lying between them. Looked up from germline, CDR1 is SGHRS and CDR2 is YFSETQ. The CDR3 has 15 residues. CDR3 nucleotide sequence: TGCGCCAGCAGCTTTGGAGTAGTGGGCACAGATACGCAGTATTTT. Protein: CASSFGVVGTDTQYF.

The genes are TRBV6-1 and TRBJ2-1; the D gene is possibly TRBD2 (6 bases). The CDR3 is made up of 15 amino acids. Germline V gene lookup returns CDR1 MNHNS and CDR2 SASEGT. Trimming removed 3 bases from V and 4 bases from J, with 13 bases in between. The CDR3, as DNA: TGTGCCAGCAGTGACGTGGGAGGACAATACAATGAGCAGTTCTTC. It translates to CASSDVGGQYNEQFF.

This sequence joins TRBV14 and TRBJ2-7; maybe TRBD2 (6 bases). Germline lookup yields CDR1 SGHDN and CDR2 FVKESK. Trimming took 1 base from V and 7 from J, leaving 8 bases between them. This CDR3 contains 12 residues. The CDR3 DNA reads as TGTGCCAGCAGCCAAGTTGGGAGGGAGCAGTACTTC. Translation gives CASSQVGREQYF.

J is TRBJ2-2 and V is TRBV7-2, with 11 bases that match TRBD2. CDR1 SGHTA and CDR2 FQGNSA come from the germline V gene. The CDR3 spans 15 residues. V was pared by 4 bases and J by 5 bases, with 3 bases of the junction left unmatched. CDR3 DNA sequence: TGTGCCAGCAGCTACCGACTAGCGGGGACCGGGGAGCTGTTTTTT. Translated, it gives CASSYRLAGTGELFF.

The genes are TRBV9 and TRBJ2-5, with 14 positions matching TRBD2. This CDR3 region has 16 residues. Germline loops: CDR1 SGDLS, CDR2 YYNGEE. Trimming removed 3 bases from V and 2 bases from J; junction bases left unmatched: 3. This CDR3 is CASSGTSGGIQETQYF. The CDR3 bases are TGTGCCAGCAGCGGGACTAGCGGGGGGATACAAGAGACCCAGTACTTC.

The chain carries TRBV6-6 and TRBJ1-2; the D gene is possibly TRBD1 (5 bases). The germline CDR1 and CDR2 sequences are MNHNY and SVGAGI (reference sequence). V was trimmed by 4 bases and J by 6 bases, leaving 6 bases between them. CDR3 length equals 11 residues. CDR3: CASSWGDGYTF. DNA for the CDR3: TGTGCCAGCAGTTGGGGGGATGGCTACACCTTC.

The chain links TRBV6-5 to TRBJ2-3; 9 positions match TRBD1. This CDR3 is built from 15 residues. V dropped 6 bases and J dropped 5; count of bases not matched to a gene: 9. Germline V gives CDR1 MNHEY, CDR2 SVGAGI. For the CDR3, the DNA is TGTGCCAGCAGAGAGACAGGGGGGCGAAGAGATACGCAGTATTTT. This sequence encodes CASRETGGRRDTQYF.

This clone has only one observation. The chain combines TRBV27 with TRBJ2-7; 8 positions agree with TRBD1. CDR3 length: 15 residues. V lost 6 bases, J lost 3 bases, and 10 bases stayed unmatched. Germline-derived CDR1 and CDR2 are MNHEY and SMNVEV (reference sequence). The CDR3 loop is CASRQLGQGGYEQYF. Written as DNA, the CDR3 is TGTGCCAGCAGACAACTCGGACAGGGCGGCTACGAGCAGTACTTC.

DNA for the CDR3: TGTGCCAGCAGCCCCATCGGAGGGATTTCACCCCTCCACTTT. Its translation is CASSPIGGISPLHF. The chain is built from TRBV3-1 (or the pseudogene TRBV3-2) and TRBJ1-6, with D unresolved. Trimming took off 4 bases at V and 9 bases at J, with 13 bases between the two ends. Per germline, CDR1 LGHDT and CDR2 YNNKEL (reference sequence). This CDR3 is 14 amino acids long.

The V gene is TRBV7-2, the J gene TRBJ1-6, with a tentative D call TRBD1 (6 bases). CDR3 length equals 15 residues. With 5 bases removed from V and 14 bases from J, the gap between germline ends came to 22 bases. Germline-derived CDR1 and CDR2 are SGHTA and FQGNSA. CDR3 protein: CASSPRQAPGWALHF. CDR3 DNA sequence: TGTGCCAGCAGCCCCAGACAGGCCCCGGGATGGGCCCTCCACTTT.

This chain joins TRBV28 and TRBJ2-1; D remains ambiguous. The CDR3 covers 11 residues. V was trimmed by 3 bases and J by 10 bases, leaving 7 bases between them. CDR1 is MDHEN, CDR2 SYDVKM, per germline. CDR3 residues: CASSFRLEQFF. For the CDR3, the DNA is TGTGCCAGCAGTTTCCGGTTAGAGCAGTTCTTC. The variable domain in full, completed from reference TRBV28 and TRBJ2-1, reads DVKVTQSSRYLVKRTGEKVFLECVQDMDHENMFWYRQDPGLGLRLIYFSYDVKMKEKGDIPEGYSVSREKKERFSLILESASTNQTSMYLCASSFRLEQFFGPGTRLTVL.

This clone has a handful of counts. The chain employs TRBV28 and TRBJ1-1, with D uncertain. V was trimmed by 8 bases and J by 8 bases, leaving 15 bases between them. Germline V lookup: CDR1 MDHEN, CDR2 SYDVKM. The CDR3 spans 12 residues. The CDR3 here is CASGEVRAEAFF. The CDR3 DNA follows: TGTGCCAGCGGGGAAGTGAGGGCGGAAGCTTTCTTT.

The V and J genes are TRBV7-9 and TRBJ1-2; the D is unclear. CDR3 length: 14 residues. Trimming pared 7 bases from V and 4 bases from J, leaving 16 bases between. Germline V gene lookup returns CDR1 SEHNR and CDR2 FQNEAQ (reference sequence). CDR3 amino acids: CASTSAGTVYGYTF. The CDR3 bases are TGTGCCAGCACCTCAGCCGGCACAGTCTATGGCTACACCTTC.